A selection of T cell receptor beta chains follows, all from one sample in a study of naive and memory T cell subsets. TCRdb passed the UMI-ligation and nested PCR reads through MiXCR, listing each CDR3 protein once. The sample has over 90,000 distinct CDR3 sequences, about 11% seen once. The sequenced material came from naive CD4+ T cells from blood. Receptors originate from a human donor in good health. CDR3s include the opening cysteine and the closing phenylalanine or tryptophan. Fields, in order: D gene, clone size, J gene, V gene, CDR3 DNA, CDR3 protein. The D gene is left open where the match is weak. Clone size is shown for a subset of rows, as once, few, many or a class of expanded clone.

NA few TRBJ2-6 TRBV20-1 TGCAGTCTCGGGAACTCTGGGGCCAACGTCCTGACTTTC CSLGNSGANVLTF
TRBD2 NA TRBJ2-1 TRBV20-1 TGCAGTGCTAGAGATTCACCTCTAGCGGGAGGCTCCTACAATGAGCAGTTCTTC CSARDSPLAGGSYNEQFF
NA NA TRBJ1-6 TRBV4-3 TGCGCCAGCAGCCAAGAGAATACGGCAACACCCCTCCACTTT CASSQENTATPLHF
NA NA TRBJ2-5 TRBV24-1 TGTGCCACTAGCGATTCATTGGAGACCCAGTACTTC CATSDSLETQYF
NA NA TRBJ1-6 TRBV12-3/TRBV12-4 TGTGCCAGCAGTCACAGGGATTCACCCCTCCACTTT CASSHRDSPLHF
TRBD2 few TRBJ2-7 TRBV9 TGTGCCAGCAGCGTAGCCCCCGGTCGAGCGGGGGGCGAGTACGAGCAGTACTTC CASSVAPGRAGGEYEQYF
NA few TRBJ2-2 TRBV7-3 TGTGCCAGCAGCTTAGACGGCCCGAACACCGGGGAGCTGTTTTTT CASSLDGPNTGELFF
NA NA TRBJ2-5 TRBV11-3 TGTGCCAGCAGCTCGGGGGGCCTCGGGACCCAGTACTTC CASSSGGLGTQYF
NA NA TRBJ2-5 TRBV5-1 TGCGCCAGCTCCGCGGCGGAACAAGAGACCCAGTACTTC CASSAAEQETQYF
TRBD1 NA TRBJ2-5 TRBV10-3 TGTGCCATCAGTGAGGGACAGGCGGGAGAGACCCAGTACTTC CAISEGQAGETQYF
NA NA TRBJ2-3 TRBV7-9 TGTGCCAGCAGCTTAGACAGGACGCAGTATTTT CASSLDRTQYF
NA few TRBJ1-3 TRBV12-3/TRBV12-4 TGTGCCAGCCGCCCTAACTCTGGAAACACCATATATTTT CASRPNSGNTIYF
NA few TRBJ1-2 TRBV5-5 TGTGCCAGCAGTTTGACAGTCTATGGCTACACCTTC CASSLTVYGYTF
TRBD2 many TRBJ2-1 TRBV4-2 TGTGCCAGCAGCCAAATCGGGCCTAGCGGAGATTACAATGAGCAGTTCTTC CASSQIGPSGDYNEQFF
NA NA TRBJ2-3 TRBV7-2 TGTGCCAGCAGCTTAGGCCAGCGCGATACGCAGTATTTT CASSLGQRDTQYF
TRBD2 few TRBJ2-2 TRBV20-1 TGCAGTGCTTTATTTAGCGGGAGAAAGTCTGTCGGGGAGCTGTTTTTT CSALFSGRKSVGELFF
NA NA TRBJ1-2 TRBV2 TGTGCCAGCACCGTTACAGGGCGCGGCTACACCTTC CASTVTGRGYTF
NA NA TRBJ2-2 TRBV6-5 TGTGCCAGCAGTTATTCCTTAGGGGGGAACACCGGGGAGCTGTTTTTT CASSYSLGGNTGELFF
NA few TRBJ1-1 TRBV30 TGTGCCTGGACAGGGAGGAGGAACACTGAAGCTTTCTTT CAWTGRRNTEAFF
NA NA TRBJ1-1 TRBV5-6 TGTGCCAGCAGCTTGGGAGGATCCGCTTTCTTT CASSLGGSAFF